This T cell receptor beta chain was identified in a study of T cells in Graves' hyperthyroidism and ophthalmopathy. In its sample, this clonotype was seen many times. Regions amplified from RNA transcripts were the TCR beta CDR3 regions. First-round RT-PCR with HTBI primers amplified the TCR CDR3 region. One entry per CDR3 protein results from TCRdb running MiXCR on the multiplex PCR reads. In the table there are hundreds of thousands of distinct CDR3 sequences, roughly 24% of which are singletons. Specimen: blood. The receptor was isolated from a woman aged 30 to 39 with Graves' ophthalmopathy.

The CDR3, as DNA: TGTGCCAGCAGCTTAGAGTTGACTGAAGCTTTCTTT. Residues: CASSLELTEAFF. V and J are TRBV11-2 and TRBJ1-1; no definite D call. The germline gives CDR1 SGHAT, CDR2 FQNNGV. This CDR3 has 12 amino acids. V was pared by 0 bases and J by 5 bases, with 4 bases between.